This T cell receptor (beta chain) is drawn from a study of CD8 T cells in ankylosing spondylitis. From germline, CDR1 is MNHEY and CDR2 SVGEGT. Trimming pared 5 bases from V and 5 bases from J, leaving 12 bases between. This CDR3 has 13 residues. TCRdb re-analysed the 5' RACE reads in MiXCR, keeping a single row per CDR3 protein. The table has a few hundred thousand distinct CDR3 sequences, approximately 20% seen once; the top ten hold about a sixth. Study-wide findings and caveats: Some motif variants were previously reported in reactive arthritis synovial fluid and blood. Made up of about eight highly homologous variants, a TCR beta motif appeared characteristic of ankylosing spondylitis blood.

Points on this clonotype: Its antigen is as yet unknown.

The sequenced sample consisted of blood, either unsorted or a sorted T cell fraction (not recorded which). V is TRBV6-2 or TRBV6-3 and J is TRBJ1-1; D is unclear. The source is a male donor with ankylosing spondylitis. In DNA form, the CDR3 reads TGTGCCAGCAGTACCCCGGAGCGGACTGAAGCTTTCTTT. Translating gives CASSTPERTEAFF.